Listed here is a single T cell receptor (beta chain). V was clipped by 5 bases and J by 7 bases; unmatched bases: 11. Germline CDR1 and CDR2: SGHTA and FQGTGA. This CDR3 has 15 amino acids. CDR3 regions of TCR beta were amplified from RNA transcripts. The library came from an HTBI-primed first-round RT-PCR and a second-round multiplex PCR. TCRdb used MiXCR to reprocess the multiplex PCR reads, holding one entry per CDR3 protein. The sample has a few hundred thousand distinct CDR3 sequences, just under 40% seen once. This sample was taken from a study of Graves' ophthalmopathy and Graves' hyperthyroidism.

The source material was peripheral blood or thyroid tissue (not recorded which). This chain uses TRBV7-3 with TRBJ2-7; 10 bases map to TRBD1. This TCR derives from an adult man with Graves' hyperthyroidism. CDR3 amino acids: CASSAGTGAYNEQYF. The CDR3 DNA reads TGTGCCAGCAGCGCCGGGACAGGGGCGTACAATGAGCAGTACTTC.